This note documents a single T cell receptor (beta chain) sequence. Its antigen is as yet unknown. Germline V gives CDR1 ENHRY, CDR2 SYGVKD. Trimming pared 6 bases from V and 12 bases from J, leaving 20 bases between. This CDR3 region has 13 residues. The data derive from a study of high-grade serous ovarian cancer treatment subgroups. About the study: On average, approximately 15,000 reads and about 8,100 unique TCR beta rearrangements were obtained per sample.

This table comes from immunoSEQ multiplex PCR, and its TCRdb copy is limited to in-frame clones, with some not included. The data contain approximately 4,000 clones, 60% to 75% of them seen just once; the ten biggest clones take up 9% to 10%. Findings and caveats of the study: Repertoire similarity ranged 0.11 to 0.79 between tumors of one patient. Bulk tumor TCR sequencing gave no spatial information.

Tumor samples were taken before definitive surgery or chemotherapy. J is TRBJ1-1 and V is TRBV10-3, with a possible D match to TRBD1 (6 bases). The sequencing sample was made of tumor tissue. The sequence derives from a human donor with high-grade serous ovarian cancer. CDR3 bases: TGTGCCATCAGCGACGACCGTGGACAGAAGACTTTCTTT. It yields the protein CAISDDRGQKTFF.